Below, 2 T cell receptor beta chains from the same sample are listed, as sequenced in a study of spatial heterogeneity in lung cancer. Each CDR3 protein is one row after TCRdb ran MiXCR on the 5' RACE reads. This sample has 9,500 to 15,000 distinct CDR3 sequences, with about 13% found just once. Time point of the sample: sample taken at primary tumor resection. Whole RNA was taken from tumor, nontumor lung or frozen PBMC; it was then sequenced unsorted. The source material was PBMCs, sampled at surgery. These receptor sequences come from a female donor with early-stage non-small cell lung cancer.

This chain uses TRBV14 with TRBJ2-1; 8 positions match TRBD2. J gave up 6 bases and V 0 bases, and 7 bases lay outside the gene matches. Germline V gives CDR1 SGHDN, CDR2 FVKESK. This CDR3 is 16 amino acids long. CDR3 nucleotide sequence: TGTGCCAGCAGCCAAGAGTGGACTAGCCTAAGCAATGAGCAGTTCTTC. This encodes CASSQEWTSLSNEQFF.

This clonotype was counted ten times or more. The genes are TRBV28 and TRBJ2-5; 12 bases are a match to TRBD2. Trimming removed 6 bases from V and 5 bases from J; junction bases left unmatched: 4. The CDR3 sequence is 14 residues long. Germline V gene data show CDR1 as MDHEN and CDR2 as SYDVKM. The chain's CDR3 is CASRWTSGTETQYF. In nucleotides, the CDR3 is TGTGCCAGCAGATGGACTAGCGGGACGGAGACCCAGTACTTC.